A selection of T cell receptor beta chains follows, all from one sample in a study of CD8 T cells in ankylosing spondylitis. TCRdb re-called the 5' RACE reads with MiXCR, one entry per CDR3 protein. The table has 500,000 to 650,000 distinct CDR3 sequences, approximately 5% seen once. The specimen was blood, either unsorted or a sorted T cell fraction (not recorded which). Receptors were obtained from a male donor with ankylosing spondylitis. The CDR3 runs from the conserved cysteine through the conserved F or W. A D gene is named only where the DNA matches it firmly. Size is stated for part of the rows, as once, few or many counts, or as a class when the clone is expanded.

TRBJ2-7 | TRBV5-1 | many | TRBD1 | TGCGCCAGCAGCTTATCGGGACAGGGGTTTATGCAGTACTTC | CASSLSGQGFMQYF
TRBJ2-7 | TRBV27 | few | - | TGTGCCAGCAGCTCCGACACGGGACCCTACGAGCAGTACTTC | CASSSDTGPYEQYF
TRBJ1-1 | TRBV28 | many | - | TGTGCCAGCAGTTTAAGGGGTGAAGCTTTCTTT | CASSLRGEAFF
TRBJ2-1 | TRBV29-1 | many | - | TGCAGCGTGTGGGAGTACAATGAGCAGTTCTTC | CSVWEYNEQFF
TRBJ1-2 | TRBV6-6 | many | - | TGTGCCAGCCAACCCAGGGAAGTCTATGGCTACACCTTC | CASQPREVYGYTF
TRBJ2-1 | TRBV29-1 | many | TRBD1 | TGCAGCGCCATGGGGGACAGGGGCTACAATGAGCAGTTCTTC | CSAMGDRGYNEQFF
TRBJ2-1 | TRBV7-9 | many | - | TGTGCCAGCAGCCCCTTGGCGGGGAGGTACAATGAGCAGTTCTTC | CASSPLAGRYNEQFF
TRBJ2-1 | TRBV20-1 | many | - | TGCAGTGCCGCCCTCACGAGCGCGGTCGGAGATGAGCAGTTCTTC | CSAALTSAVGDEQFF
TRBJ2-1 | TRBV20-1 | many | - | TGCAGTGCTAGAAGGGGGACACGGCGGGGCAATGAGCAGTTCTTC | CSARRGTRRGNEQFF
TRBJ2-7 | TRBV27 | many | TRBD2 | TGTGCCAGCAGTTTAACTAGCGTCTACGAGCAGTACTTC | CASSLTSVYEQYF
TRBJ1-2 | TRBV20-1 | many | - | TGCAGTGCTGGGACAACCGTTAACTATGGCTACACCTTC | CSAGTTVNYGYTF
TRBJ2-4 | TRBV4-1 | - | TRBD2 | TGCGCCAGCAGCCAACCCAGGGTACTAGCGGGAGGACTAGCCAAAAACATTCAGTACTTC | CASSQPRVLAGGLAKNIQYF
TRBJ1-1 | TRBV29-1 | many | - | TGCAGCGTTGTGGAGGGTTCGAACACTGAAGCTTTCTTT | CSVVEGSNTEAFF
TRBJ2-5 | TRBV7-2 | many | TRBD2 | TGTGCCAGCAGGAAAGACGCGGGAGTCTCCGGAGAGACCCAGTACTTC | CASRKDAGVSGETQYF
TRBJ1-1 | TRBV20-1 | many | - | TGCAGTGCTAGAGATCGCATTCGGGGGGCAGAGGAAGCTTTCTTT | CSARDRIRGAEEAFF
TRBJ1-1 | TRBV29-1 | many | - | TGCAGCGTTGTTTCGAGGTTTAGCAAGGCGTGGGGACAGAACACTGAAGCTTTCTTT | CSVVSRFSKAWGQNTEAFF
TRBJ2-6 | TRBV20-1 | few | - | TGCAGTGCTAGAGCCTGGAGGGGATCTGGGGCCAACGTCCTGACTTTC | CSARAWRGSGANVLTF
TRBJ1-5 | TRBV28 | - | - | TGTGCCAGCAGTTATTTCGGCCGGCCCCAGCATTTT | CASSYFGRPQHF
TRBJ1-2 | TRBV7-9 | few | - | TGTGCCAGCAGCTTGTGGTTCTATGGCTACACCTTC | CASSLWFYGYTF
TRBJ2-7 | TRBV28 | few | - | TGTGCCAGCAGTTCCCCCCTAGCGAGGGTATACGAGCAGTACTTC | CASSSPLARVYEQYF
TRBJ2-6 | TRBV6-2/TRBV6-3 | few | TRBD2 | TGTGCCAGCAGTCTCAGGGACTACACCCCCTCTGGGGCCAACGTCCTGACTTTC | CASSLRDYTPSGANVLTF
TRBJ2-1 | TRBV10-2 | many | - | TGCGCCAGCAATTTGGGGCGGGGTACCTACAATGAGCAGTTCTTC | CASNLGRGTYNEQFF
TRBJ2-3 | TRBV20-1 | many | TRBD2 | TGCAGTTCCACAAGTGGCGGGAGCCCAGATACGCAGTATTTT | CSSTSGGSPDTQYF
TRBJ2-5 | TRBV20-1 | few | - | TGCAGTGCTAGTCAGGCTTTTCAAGAGACCCAGTACTTC | CSASQAFQETQYF
TRBJ2-5 | TRBV4-1 | - | TRBD2 | TGCGCCAGCAGCCCGGGACTAGCGGGAAGGTTGGAGACCCAGTACTTC | CASSPGLAGRLETQYF
TRBJ1-3 | TRBV7-2 | many | - | TGTGCCAGCAGCTTCAACTCTCAGGGAAACACCATATATTTT | CASSFNSQGNTIYF
TRBJ1-1 | TRBV11-2 | few | TRBD1 | TGTGCCACCCAGGACAGGGTAAAAGTTGCTGAAGCTTTCTTT | CATQDRVKVAEAFF
TRBJ2-1 | TRBV25-1 | many | - | TGTGCCAGCAGTGAGATGGCTTCGGCTAGCGTGCAGTTCTTC | CASSEMASASVQFF
TRBJ2-1 | TRBV25-1 | few | TRBD2 | TGTGCCAGCAGTATCCGGACTAGCGGGTCTAGGAATGAGCAGTTCTTC | CASSIRTSGSRNEQFF
TRBJ2-2 | TRBV7-9 | - | - | TGTGCCAGCAGCTTATACGGCGGGATACCCGGGGAGCTGTTTTTT | CASSLYGGIPGELFF
TRBJ2-3 | TRBV12-3/TRBV12-4 | - | - | TGTGCCAGCAGTTCCCCCGGCAGGCCCCGGTCAGATACGCAGTATTTT | CASSSPGRPRSDTQYF
TRBJ2-1 | TRBV6-2/TRBV6-3 | many | - | TGTGCCAGCAGCCCTAGGGGAGAGGATGAGCAGTTCTTC | CASSPRGEDEQFF
TRBJ2-2 | TRBV29-1 | many | TRBD1 | TGCAGCACTACCGGGACAGGGAAGACCGGGGAGCTGTTTTTT | CSTTGTGKTGELFF
TRBJ2-1 | TRBV12-3/TRBV12-4 | - | - | TGTGCCAGCAGTTATCGGGGTGAGCAGTTCTTC | CASSYRGEQFF
TRBJ2-1 | TRBV7-8 | many | - | TGTGCCAGCAGCTTAGTGGGCGGAGGCGGTTATAATGAGCAGTTCTTC | CASSLVGGGGYNEQFF
TRBJ1-5 | TRBV30 | - | - | TGTGCCTGGGGGAGGGCTGCTCAGCCCCAGCATTTT | CAWGRAAQPQHF
TRBJ2-6 | TRBV7-9 | few | TRBD1 | TGTGCCAGCAGAGGAACAGGGGCCTCTGGGGCCAACGTCCTGACTTTC | CASRGTGASGANVLTF
TRBJ1-2 | TRBV10-3 | - | - | TGTGCCATCAGTGCTACAGGAGTTGGCTACACCTTC | CAISATGVGYTF
TRBJ1-2 | TRBV6-1 | many | - | TGTGCCAGCACAGAGAGCTATGGCTACACCTTC | CASTESYGYTF
TRBJ2-7 | TRBV9 | many | - | TGTGCCAGCACCCCACGGGACGGCTACGAGCAGTACTTC | CASTPRDGYEQYF
TRBJ2-7 | TRBV4-2 | many | - | TGTGCCAGCAGCAACCTTAGGTTACACGAGCAGTACTTC | CASSNLRLHEQYF
TRBJ2-2 | TRBV28 | many | - | TGTGCCAGCAGGGGGGACGAATGGACCGGGGAGCTGTTTTTT | CASRGDEWTGELFF
TRBJ2-6 | TRBV7-2 | few | - | TGTGCCAGCAGGTTCGGGATCCTTGAATCTGGGGCCAACGTCCTGACTTTC | CASRFGILESGANVLTF
TRBJ1-1 | TRBV20-1 | many | - | TGCAGTGCGAGCTGGGAGCTAACTGAAGCTTTCTTT | CSASWELTEAFF
TRBJ1-1 | TRBV7-2 | many | - | TGTGCCAGCAGCTCCTATAGGAACACTGAAGCTTTCTTT | CASSSYRNTEAFF
TRBJ1-1 | TRBV7-9 | many | - | TGTGCCAGCAGCTTGGTGGGACAAGGAACTGAAGCTTTCTTT | CASSLVGQGTEAFF
TRBJ1-5 | TRBV6-1 | many | - | TGTGCCAGCAGCCCCCCGGTGTCGGATAGCAATCAGCCCCAGCATTTT | CASSPPVSDSNQPQHF
TRBJ2-1 | TRBV5-1 | many | - | TGCGCCAGCAGCTGGTGGGACACCAGCTACAATGAGCAGTTCTTC | CASSWWDTSYNEQFF